This TCR beta chain was found in a study of shared clonotypes between healthy human individuals. The V gene's germline CDR1 is SNHLY and CDR2 FYNNEI. The ends were cut back, 7 bases at V and 0 bases at J, with 15 bases in the middle. The CDR3 contains 15 residues. The repertoire was sequenced with immunoSEQ multiplex PCR; TCRdb's copy has only in-frame clones and lacks some. Here the sample spans about 2.3 million clones, approximately 90% being singletons. The TCR was taken from a man between 18 and 29 years old in good health. Some clones in this sample may be carry-over from other donors' samples. Sequenced material: naive CD4+ T cells from PBMCs. Subset: CD45RA+ positively selected. The chain uses TRBV2 and TRBJ2-5; D tentatively fits TRBD1 or TRBD2 (5 bases each). DNA of the CDR3: TGTGCCAGCACCCGGGGCCAGGGAGACCAAGAGACCCAGTACTTC. Translation: CASTRGQGDQETQYF.